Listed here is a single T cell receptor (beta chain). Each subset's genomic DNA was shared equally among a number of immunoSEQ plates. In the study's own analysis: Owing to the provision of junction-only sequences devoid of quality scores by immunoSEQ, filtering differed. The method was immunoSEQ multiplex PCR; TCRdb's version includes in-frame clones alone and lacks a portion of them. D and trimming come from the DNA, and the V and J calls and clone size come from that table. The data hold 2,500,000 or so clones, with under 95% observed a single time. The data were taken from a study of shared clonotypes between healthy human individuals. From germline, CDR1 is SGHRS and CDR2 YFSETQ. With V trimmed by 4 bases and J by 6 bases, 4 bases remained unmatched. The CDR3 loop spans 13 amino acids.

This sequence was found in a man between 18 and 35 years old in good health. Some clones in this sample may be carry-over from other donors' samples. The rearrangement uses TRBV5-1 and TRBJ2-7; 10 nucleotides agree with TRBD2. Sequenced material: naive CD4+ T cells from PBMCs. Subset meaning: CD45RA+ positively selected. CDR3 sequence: CASSDRLAGEQYF. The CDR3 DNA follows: TGCGCCAGCAGCGACCGACTAGCGGGCGAGCAGTACTTC.